This T cell receptor (beta chain) is drawn from a study of OX40 agonist ivuxolimab in advanced cancers. Across the whole study: Partial responses were achieved by three patients, one with hepatocellular carcinoma and two with cutaneous melanoma.

Using immunoSEQ multiplex PCR, the repertoire was profiled, and TCRdb retains in-frame clones only, with some absent. The sample lists approximately 68,000 clones, approximately 92% seen once, with 8% to 10% in the top ten. This CDR3 contains 17 residues. Germline V gene lookup returns CDR1 MGHRA and CDR2 YSYEKL. V shed 0 bases, J shed 3 bases, and the junction held 10 bases outside the gene matches. If patients had autoimmune disease history or systemic immunosuppression, they were excluded. Sampling of blood occurred at baseline, cycle 4 day 1, and cycle 7 day 1. Sequences were derived from CD4+ or CD8+ T cells sorted from blood, sampled in a trial of the OX40 agonist ivuxolimab. This chain joins TRBV4-1 and TRBJ2-7; 8 bases are a match to TRBD2. This TCR came from an adult with an advanced solid tumor such as melanoma, head and neck, liver or kidney cancer. In DNA, the CDR3 is TGCGCCAGCAGCCAAGATCAGCCAGCGGGGGTTATCTACGAGCAGTACTTC. The encoded protein is CASSQDQPAGVIYEQYF.